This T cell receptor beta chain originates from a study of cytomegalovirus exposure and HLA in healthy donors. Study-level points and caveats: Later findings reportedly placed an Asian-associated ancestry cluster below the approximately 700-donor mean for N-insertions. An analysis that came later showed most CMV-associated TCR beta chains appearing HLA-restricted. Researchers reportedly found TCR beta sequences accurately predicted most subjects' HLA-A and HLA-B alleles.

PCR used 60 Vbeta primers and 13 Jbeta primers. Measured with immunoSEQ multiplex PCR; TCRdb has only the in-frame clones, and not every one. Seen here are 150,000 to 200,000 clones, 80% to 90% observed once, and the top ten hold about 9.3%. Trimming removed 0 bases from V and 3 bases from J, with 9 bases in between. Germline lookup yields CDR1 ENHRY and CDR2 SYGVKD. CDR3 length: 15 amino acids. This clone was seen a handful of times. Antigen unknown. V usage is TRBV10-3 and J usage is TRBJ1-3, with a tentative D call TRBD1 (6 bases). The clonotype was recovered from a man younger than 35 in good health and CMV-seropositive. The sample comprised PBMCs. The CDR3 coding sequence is TGTGCCATCAGTGAGTCGGCAGGGGATGGAAACACCATATATTTT. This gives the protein CAISESAGDGNTIYF.